This passage covers 12 T cell receptor beta chains from one sample sequenced in a study of Graves' ophthalmopathy and Graves' hyperthyroidism. Amplifying from RNA transcripts, the study obtained TCR beta CDR3 regions. First-round RT-PCR employed HTBI primers, with a second-round multiplex PCR after it. TCRdb itself ran the multiplex PCR reads through MiXCR, one entry per CDR3 protein. The sample carries 200,000 to 250,000 distinct CDR3 sequences, about 22% recorded once. Material for sequencing was peripheral blood. The origin of the receptors is a woman between 45 and 60 years old with Graves' ophthalmopathy.

V is TRBV12-3 or TRBV12-4 and J is TRBJ1-2, with TRBD1 identical over 7 bases. With V trimmed by 5 bases and J by 5 bases, 5 bases remained unmatched. This CDR3 spans 13 amino acids. The CDR3 sequence: CASSPGGKYGYTF. The CDR3 DNA reads as TGTGCCAGCAGTCCAGGGGGAAAATATGGCTACACCTTC.

This clonotype was detected ten times or more. V and J are TRBV6-1 and TRBJ2-4; no firm D call. The ends were cut back, 3 bases at V and 8 bases at J, with 17 bases in the middle. This CDR3 is 15 amino acids long. The germline gives CDR1 MNHNS, CDR2 SASEGT. The CDR3 sequence: CASSERYYSVYIQYF. For the CDR3, the DNA is TGTGCCAGCAGTGAGCGGTACTACAGCGTATACATTCAGTACTTC.

This clonotype was seen at least ten times. This chain joins TRBV6-6 and TRBJ1-1; a weak D match, TRBD1 (5 bases). Germline V lookup: CDR1 MNHNY, CDR2 SVGAGI (reference sequence). V lost 5 bases and J 6 bases, leaving 13 bases between the germline ends. The length of the CDR3 is 13 residues. The CDR3 here is CASSNYRDSEAFF. The CDR3 nucleotides read TGTGCCAGCAGTAATTACCGGGACTCTGAAGCTTTCTTT.

This clonotype appeared many times. The genes are TRBV20-1 and TRBJ1-2; tentative D call: TRBD1 (5 bases). Germline V gene data show CDR1 as DFQATT and CDR2 as SNEGSKA (reference sequence). The CDR3 has 15 amino acids. The V end lost 3 bases, the J end lost 6 bases, and 20 bases lay between the germline ends. The CDR3 loop reads CSASLTPGGDDGYTF. The CDR3 nucleotides read TGCAGTGCTAGCCTCACGCCGGGAGGGGATGATGGCTACACCTTC.

This clonotype appeared many times. This chain uses TRBV6-5 with TRBJ1-5, with D unresolved. Germline CDR1 MNHEY, CDR2 SVGAGI. The CDR3 length is 13 residues. Trimming took 5 bases from V and 4 from J, leaving 9 bases between them. CDR3 loop: CASSTIRNQPQHF. The CDR3 region has the DNA TGTGCCAGCAGTACAATAAGGAATCAGCCCCAGCATTTT.

This clonotype showed up many times. This chain connects TRBV7-3 to TRBJ2-5, with D uncertain. V dropped 1 base and J dropped 5 bases, with 11 bases sitting between them. The CDR3 totals 14 residues. Germline V lookup: CDR1 SGHTA, CDR2 FQGTGA. The CDR3 loop is CASSLSPLMETQYF. The CDR3, as DNA: TGTGCCAGCAGCTTAAGCCCACTTATGGAGACCCAGTACTTC.

Ten or more counts support this clonotype. This chain joins TRBV19 and TRBJ2-5; D may be TRBD1 or TRBD2 (5 bases each). The CDR3 sequence is 14 residues long. V lost 6 bases to trimming and J lost 2 bases, with 13 bases between them. The germline gives CDR1 LNHDA, CDR2 SQIVND (reference sequence). The CDR3 nucleotides are TGTGCCAGTAGCGTCGGGACGGCTCAAGAGACCCAGTACTTC. It is translated as CASSVGTAQETQYF.

The chain has TRBV13 and TRBJ1-2; TRBD1 might be the D (5 bases). Trimming took 5 bases from V and 5 from J, leaving 15 bases between them. The germline CDR1 and CDR2 sequences are PRHDT and FYEKMQ (reference sequence). The CDR3 spans 14 residues. The CDR3 nucleotides read TGTGCCAGCAGCCCGGACGGGGGGTCTTATGGCTACACCTTC. It encodes CASSPDGGSYGYTF.

This clonotype was observed at least ten times. The V gene is TRBV12-3 or TRBV12-4, the J gene TRBJ2-2; 8 bases line up with TRBD1. Trimming at V came to 6 bases and at J to 2 bases, leaving 5 bases not matched to a gene. The CDR3 sequence is 15 residues long. As DNA, the CDR3 is TGTGCCAGCAGAGGACAGGGAAGAAACACCGGGGAGCTGTTTTTT. It specifies CASRGQGRNTGELFF.

This chain uses TRBV4-1 with TRBJ2-7; D is perhaps TRBD1 (7 bases). This CDR3 is built from 13 residues. Germline assignment: CDR1 MGHRA and CDR2 YSYEKL. V was cut by 0 bases and J by 6 bases, with 9 bases left in between. CDR3 sequence: CASSQDQGGEQYF. Here the CDR3 DNA reads TGCGCCAGCAGCCAAGATCAGGGGGGCGAGCAGTACTTC.

This clonotype occurred many times. This chain connects TRBV5-1 to TRBJ2-2, with no clear D. CDR1 SGHRS and CDR2 YFSETQ come from the germline V gene. V lost 2 bases to trimming and J lost 1 base, with 12 bases between them. The length of the CDR3 is 16 residues. The CDR3 sequence: CASSLNSFGNTGELFF. For the CDR3, the DNA is TGCGCCAGCAGCTTAAACAGTTTCGGGAACACCGGGGAGCTGTTTTTT.

J is TRBJ1-1 and V is TRBV12-3 or TRBV12-4; D gene unclear. Trimming left V 0 bases short and J 1 base short, with 9 bases between. The CDR3 has 15 amino acids. CDR3 sequence reads: CASSLALGGNTEAFF. The CDR3 DNA follows: TGTGCCAGCAGTTTAGCGCTAGGCGGGAACACTGAAGCTTTCTTT.